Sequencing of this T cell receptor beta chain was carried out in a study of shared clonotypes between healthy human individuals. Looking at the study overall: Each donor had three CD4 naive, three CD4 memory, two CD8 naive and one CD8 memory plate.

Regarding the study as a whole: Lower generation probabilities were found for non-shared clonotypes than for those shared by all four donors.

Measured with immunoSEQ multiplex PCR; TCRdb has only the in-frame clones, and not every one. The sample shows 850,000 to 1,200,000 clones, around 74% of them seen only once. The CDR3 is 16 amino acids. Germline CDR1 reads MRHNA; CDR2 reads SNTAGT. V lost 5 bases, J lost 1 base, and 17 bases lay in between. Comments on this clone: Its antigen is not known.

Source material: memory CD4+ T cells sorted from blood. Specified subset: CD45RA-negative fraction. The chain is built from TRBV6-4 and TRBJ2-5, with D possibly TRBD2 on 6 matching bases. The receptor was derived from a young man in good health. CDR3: CASSYGGAGIQETQYF. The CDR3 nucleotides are TGTGCCAGCAGTTATGGGGGTGCGGGGATCCAAGAGACCCAGTACTTC.